These T cell receptor beta chains were read from a single sample in a study of CD8+CD57+ T cells in acquired aplastic anemia. Each CDR3 protein is one row after TCRdb ran MiXCR on the reads. This sample has 120,000 or so distinct CDR3 sequences, with around 48% found just once. The sequenced sample was sorted CD4+, CD8+, or CD8+CD57+ T cells (not recorded which) from PBMCs. These TCRs come from a human donor in good health, serving as a control. Both conserved end residues are part of each CDR3. Fields, in order: CDR3 length, clone size, J gene, V gene, D gene, CDR3 DNA, CDR3 protein. The D gene is left open where the match is weak. Size tells how often a clone was seen (once, few, many) or the class of an expanded clone, and some rows leave it out.

>15|many|TRBJ1-5|TRBV20-1|-
TGCAGTGCTAGAGATCCGGGGGATGGCAATCAGCCCCAGCATTTT
CSARDPGDGNQPQHF
>16|-|TRBJ2-7|TRBV10-3|TRBD2
TGTGCCATCAGTGAGTCGGAGACTAGCGGGGGGTACGAGCAGTACTTC
CAISESETSGGYEQYF
>13|many|TRBJ1-2|TRBV27|-
TGTGCCAGTCGCCCGAAGACTTACTATGGCTACACCTTC
CASRPKTYYGYTF
>14|few|TRBJ2-7|TRBV7-2|-
TGTGCCAGCAGCTTATATACAGGGAGCGACGAGCAGTACTTC
CASSLYTGSDEQYF
>12|-|TRBJ1-2|TRBV7-9|-
TGTGCCAGCAGCGCGGACGGGTATGGCTACACCTTC
CASSADGYGYTF
>15|many|TRBJ2-7|TRBV7-2|TRBD1
TGTGCCAGCAGCTTCCCCGGGACAGGGGGCTACGAGCAGTACTTC
CASSFPGTGGYEQYF
>15|once|TRBJ2-3|TRBV7-6|-
TGTGCCAGCAGCTTAAGGTCAAGCAGTGGAGATACGCAGTATTTT
CASSLRSSSGDTQYF
>14|-|TRBJ2-1|TRBV10-3|-
TGTGCCATCAGTGAGTCGGGGGCGAACAATGAGCAGTTCTTC
CAISESGANNEQFF
>15|many|TRBJ2-7|TRBV20-1|TRBD1
TGCAGTGCTGAAGCTACGACAGGGACCTCCTACGAGCAGTACTTC
CSAEATTGTSYEQYF
>14|few|TRBJ2-1|TRBV10-1|TRBD2
TGCGCCAGCAGCGGGACTAGCGGCTGGAATGAGCAGTTCTTC
CASSGTSGWNEQFF
>16|-|TRBJ2-7|TRBV9|-
TGTGCCAGCAGCTCCTCCGACTGGCGGGGGCGCCTGGGGCAGTACTTC
CASSSSDWRGRLGQYF
>15|few|TRBJ2-2|TRBV6-2/TRBV6-3|-
TGTGCCAGCAGCATCAGGGATGGGAGCACCGGGGAGCTGTTTTTT
CASSIRDGSTGELFF
>15|once|TRBJ1-1|TRBV25-1|-
TGTGCCAGCAGTGAATCGGGCTCAGTAAACACTGAAGCTTTCTTT
CASSESGSVNTEAFF
>15|-|TRBJ2-7|TRBV20-1|TRBD1
TGCAGTGCTAGAGGTCACCTGGACAGGGACTACGAGCAGTACTTC
CSARGHLDRDYEQYF
>17|once|TRBJ2-3|TRBV2|TRBD2
TGTGCCAGCAGTCTGGCGGCGGGAGCTGAAACCACAGATACGCAGTATTTT
CASSLAAGAETTDTQYF
>14|many|TRBJ1-1|TRBV6-2/TRBV6-3|-
TGTGCCAGCATGGGGAACAGGAAGGGCACTGAAGCTTTCTTT
CASMGNRKGTEAFF
>14|-|TRBJ2-1|TRBV10-3|TRBD2
TGTGCCACCTCGGCGGGACTAGCGGGGGATGAGCAGTTCTTC
CATSAGLAGDEQFF
>16|-|TRBJ2-5|TRBV25-1|TRBD2
TGTGCCAGCAGAGGACTAGCGGGACGACTCCAAGAGACCCAGTACTTC
CASRGLAGRLQETQYF
>16|many|TRBJ2-5|TRBV18|-
TGTGCCAGCTCACCACCGAGTCGGAGCAGGGGCGAGACCCAGTACTTC
CASSPPSRSRGETQYF
>16|-|TRBJ2-6|TRBV14|-
TGTGCCAGCAGCCAAGATTACAGGGTCGGGGCCAACGTCCTGACTTTC
CASSQDYRVGANVLTF
>16|-|TRBJ2-3|TRBV20-1|TRBD2
TGCAGTGCTAGAGATATCCTAGCGGGGGGAGAAGATACGCAGTATTTT
CSARDILAGGEDTQYF
>14|many|TRBJ2-1|TRBV19|TRBD2
TGTGCCAGTTCTCTAGCGGGGGGGCCTGGGGAGCAGTTCTTC
CASSLAGGPGEQFF
>13|-|TRBJ1-1|TRBV7-9|TRBD1
TGTGCCAGCAGCGTTTACAGGGGCACCGAAGCTTTCTTT
CASSVYRGTEAFF
>14|many|TRBJ1-2|TRBV18|TRBD1
TGTGCCAGCTCACCGGACAGGGGGTTGAAGGGCTACACCTTC
CASSPDRGLKGYTF
>14|-|TRBJ1-2|TRBV20-1|-
TGCAGTGCTAGAATGTTTCAGAGACTCTATGGCTACACCTTC
CSARMFQRLYGYTF
>14|-|TRBJ1-1|TRBV15|-
TGTGCCACCAGCACCAGATCTGGGAACACTGGAGCTTTCTTT
CATSTRSGNTGAFF
>16|once|TRBJ2-1|TRBV24-1|TRBD2
TGTGCCACCAGTGATTCGTGGAGCGGGGGGAAGTATGAGCAGTTCTTC
CATSDSWSGGKYEQFF
>15|many|TRBJ2-5|TRBV6-1|TRBD2
TGTGCCAGCAGTCGACGGACTAGTGGGATAGAGACCCAGTACTTC
CASSRRTSGIETQYF
>14|many|TRBJ2-5|TRBV4-1|TRBD2
TGCGCCAGCAGCTTCCAGACTAGCGGGGAGACCCAGTACTTC
CASSFQTSGETQYF
>17|many|TRBJ2-7|TRBV4-1|TRBD2
TGCGCCAGCAGCCAAGTGGTCGCGGGACTAGCGGTTTTTGAGCAGTACTTC
CASSQVVAGLAVFEQYF
>13|-|TRBJ2-7|TRBV5-1|-
TGCGCCAGCAGTTCTCCAGGGTCATCCGAGCAGTACTTC
CASSSPGSSEQYF
>15|-|TRBJ1-2|TRBV25-1|TRBD1
TGTGCCAGCAGCGCCCAGATGGGACAGTTCTATGGCTACACCTTC
CASSAQMGQFYGYTF
>13|medium-sized|TRBJ2-7|TRBV10-3|TRBD2
TGTGCCATGCAACTAGCGGGGGGGCGAGAGCAGTACTTC
CAMQLAGGREQYF
>15|-|TRBJ2-5|TRBV10-1|TRBD1
TGCGCCAGCAGTCCGGGACAGGGGGCCCAGGAGACCCAGTACTTC
CASSPGQGAQETQYF
>13|few|TRBJ2-5|TRBV15|-
TGTGCCACCAGCAGGTTACTCCAAGAGACCCAGTACTTC
CATSRLLQETQYF
>13|once|TRBJ1-1|TRBV7-6|-
TGTGCCAGCAGCTTGTGGTGGGACACTGAAGCTTTCTTT
CASSLWWDTEAFF
>16|-|TRBJ2-2|TRBV24-1|-
TGTGCCACCAGTGATCCCGGGAACTCGAAGAGAGGTGTGCTGTTTTTT
CATSDPGNSKRGVLFF
>17|many|TRBJ2-7|TRBV7-3|-
TGTGCCAGCAGCTTAAGTCCGCGGGCGGAGGGAACTTACGAGCAGTACTTC
CASSLSPRAEGTYEQYF
>13|-|TRBJ2-7|TRBV15|-
TGTGCCACCAGTCTCGGACGGGGCTACGAGCAGTACTTC
CATSLGRGYEQYF
>15|many|TRBJ1-1|TRBV20-1|TRBD1
TGCAGTGCTCACCCTTACAGGGGGGGAAACACTGAAGCTTTCTTT
CSAHPYRGGNTEAFF
>14|-|TRBJ2-7|TRBV5-5|-
TGTGCCAGCAGCTTGGGAGAGGGCTCCTACGAGCAGTACTTC
CASSLGEGSYEQYF
>14|many|TRBJ2-5|TRBV20-1|-
TGCAGTGCTAGGACATCCCTAGGGGGGGAGACCCAGTACTTC
CSARTSLGGETQYF
>14|many|TRBJ2-7|TRBV7-9|TRBD1
TGTGCCAGCAGCTTAGAACAGGGGGCGGCCGAGCAGTACTTC
CASSLEQGAAEQYF
>17|many|TRBJ2-2|TRBV19|TRBD2
TGTGCCAGTAGGCGCGGACTAGCGGGGCTGAACACCGGGGAGCTGTTTTTT
CASRRGLAGLNTGELFF
>13|-|TRBJ1-2|TRBV7-9|TRBD1
TGTGCCAGCAGACTCCGACAGGGTGAGGGCTACACCTTC
CASRLRQGEGYTF
>14|-|TRBJ1-1|TRBV4-1|TRBD1
TGCGCCAGCGGCCAAAGAGACAGGGGCACTGAAGCTTTCTTT
CASGQRDRGTEAFF
>14|-|TRBJ2-3|TRBV19|-
TGTGCCAGTAACGATGGGCTAGTCGCAGATACGCAGTATTTT
CASNDGLVADTQYF
>15|many|TRBJ1-4|TRBV12-3/TRBV12-4|-
TGTGCCAGCAGTTTTGACCTTCGCCGTGGCGAAAAACTGTTTTTT
CASSFDLRRGEKLFF
>17|-|TRBJ1-2|TRBV25-1|-
TGTGCCAGCAGCCCGGGACCGAGGACCTTAGCTAACTATGGCTACACCTTC
CASSPGPRTLANYGYTF
>19|-|TRBJ1-2|TRBV5-6|TRBD1
TGTGCCAGCAGCGAGGAGAACCAGGGACAGGGACCTCACCCCTATGGCTACACCTTC
CASSEENQGQGPHPYGYTF
>13|many|TRBJ2-7|TRBV20-1|TRBD1
TGCAGTGCCACGGACAGGTTCTCCTACGAGCAGTACTTC
CSATDRFSYEQYF
>14|many|TRBJ1-2|TRBV6-1|-
TGTGCCAGCAGTGACTACGGAGAAAACTATGGCTACACCTTC
CASSDYGENYGYTF
>15|few|TRBJ1-2|TRBV10-1|-
TGCGCCAGCAGTGAGTCGGGGTGGGGGAAAGATGGCTACACCTTC
CASSESGWGKDGYTF
>14|-|TRBJ1-6|TRBV7-8|-
TGTGCCAGCAGCTTAGGACACAAAAATTCACCCCTCCACTTT
CASSLGHKNSPLHF